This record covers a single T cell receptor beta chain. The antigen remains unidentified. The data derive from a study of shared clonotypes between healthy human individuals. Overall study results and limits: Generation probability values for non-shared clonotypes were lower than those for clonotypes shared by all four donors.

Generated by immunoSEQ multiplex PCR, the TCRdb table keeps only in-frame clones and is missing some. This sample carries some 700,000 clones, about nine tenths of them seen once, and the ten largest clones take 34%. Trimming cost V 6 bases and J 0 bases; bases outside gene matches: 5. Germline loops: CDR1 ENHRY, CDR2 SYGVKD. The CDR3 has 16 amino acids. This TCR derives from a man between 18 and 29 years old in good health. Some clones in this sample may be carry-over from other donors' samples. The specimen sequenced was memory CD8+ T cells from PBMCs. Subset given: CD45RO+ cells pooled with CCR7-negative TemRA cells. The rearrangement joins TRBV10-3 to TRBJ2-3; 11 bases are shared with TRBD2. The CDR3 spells CAIRRTSGSSTDTQYF. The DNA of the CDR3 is TGTGCCATCAGAAGGACTAGCGGGTCTAGCACAGATACGCAGTATTTT.